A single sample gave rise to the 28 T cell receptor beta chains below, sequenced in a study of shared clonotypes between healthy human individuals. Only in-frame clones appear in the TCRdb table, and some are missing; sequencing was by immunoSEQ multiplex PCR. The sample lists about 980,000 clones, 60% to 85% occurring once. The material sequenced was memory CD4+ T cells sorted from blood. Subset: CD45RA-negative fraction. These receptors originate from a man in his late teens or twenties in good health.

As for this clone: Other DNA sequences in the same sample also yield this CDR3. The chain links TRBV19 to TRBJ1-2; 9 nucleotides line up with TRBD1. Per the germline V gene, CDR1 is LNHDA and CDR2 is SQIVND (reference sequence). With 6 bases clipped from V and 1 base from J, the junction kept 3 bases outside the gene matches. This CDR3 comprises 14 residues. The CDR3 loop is CASSPGQGNYGYTF. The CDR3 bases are TGTGCCAGTAGCCCGGGACAGGGTAACTATGGCTACACCTTC. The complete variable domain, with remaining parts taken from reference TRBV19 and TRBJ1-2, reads DGGITQSPKYLFRKEGQNVTLSCEQNLNHDAMYWYRQDPGQGLRLIYYSQIVNDFQKGDIAEGYSVSREKKESFPLTVTSAQKNPTAFYLCASSPGQGNYGYTFGSGTRLTVV.

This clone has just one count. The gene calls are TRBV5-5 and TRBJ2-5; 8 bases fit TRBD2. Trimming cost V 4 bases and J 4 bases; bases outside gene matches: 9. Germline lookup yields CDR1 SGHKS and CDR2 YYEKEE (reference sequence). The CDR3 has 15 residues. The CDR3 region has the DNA TGTGCCAGCAGCCCTGGACTAGCAAACTCAGAGACCCAGTACTTC. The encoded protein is CASSPGLANSETQYF.

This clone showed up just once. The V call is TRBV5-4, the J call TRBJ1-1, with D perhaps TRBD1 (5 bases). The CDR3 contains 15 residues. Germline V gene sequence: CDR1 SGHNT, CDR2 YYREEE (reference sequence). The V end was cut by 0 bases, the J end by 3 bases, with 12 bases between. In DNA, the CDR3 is TGTGCCAGCAGCTTGGGGAGCGGAGGGGACACTGAAGCTTTCTTT. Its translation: CASSLGSGGDTEAFF.

The CDR3 is CASSIRPAGNTEAFF. The DNA of the CDR3 is TGTGCCAGCAGTATACGACCGGCCGGGAACACTGAAGCTTTCTTT. The chain carries TRBV28 and TRBJ1-1; D gene unclear. Germline V gene sequence: CDR1 MDHEN, CDR2 SYDVKM. The CDR3 is 15 amino acids. V was cut by 5 bases and J by 1 base, with 14 bases left in between.

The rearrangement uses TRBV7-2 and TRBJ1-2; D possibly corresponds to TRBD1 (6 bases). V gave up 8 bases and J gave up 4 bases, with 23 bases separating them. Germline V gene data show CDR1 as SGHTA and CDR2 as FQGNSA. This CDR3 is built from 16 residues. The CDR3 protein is CASVPTGRPPLYGYTF. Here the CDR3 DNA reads TGTGCCAGCGTTCCGACAGGTCGGCCCCCCCTCTATGGCTACACCTTC. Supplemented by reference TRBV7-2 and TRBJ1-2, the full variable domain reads GAGVSQSPSNKVTEKGKDVELRCDPISGHTALYWYRQSLGQGLEFLIYFQGNSAPDKSGLPSDRFSAERTGGSVSTLTIQRTQQEDSAVYLCASVPTGRPPLYGYTFGSGTRLTVV.

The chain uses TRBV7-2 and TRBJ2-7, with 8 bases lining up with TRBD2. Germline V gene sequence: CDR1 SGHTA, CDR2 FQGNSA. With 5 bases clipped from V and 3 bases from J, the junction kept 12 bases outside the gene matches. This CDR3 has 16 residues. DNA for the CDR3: TGTGCCAGCAGCACCAGTCGGGGCGGGGGGCTCTACGAGCAGTACTTC. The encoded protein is CASSTSRGGGLYEQYF.

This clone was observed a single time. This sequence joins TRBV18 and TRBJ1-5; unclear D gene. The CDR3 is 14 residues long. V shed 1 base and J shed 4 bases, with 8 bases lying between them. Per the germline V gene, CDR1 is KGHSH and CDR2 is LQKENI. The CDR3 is CASSPRSGNQPQHF. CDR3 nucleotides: TGTGCCAGCTCACCACGGTCGGGAAATCAGCCCCAGCATTTT.

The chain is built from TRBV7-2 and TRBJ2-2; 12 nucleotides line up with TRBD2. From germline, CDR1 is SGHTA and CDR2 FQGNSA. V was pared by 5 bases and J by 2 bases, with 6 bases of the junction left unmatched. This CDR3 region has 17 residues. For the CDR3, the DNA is TGTGCCAGCAGCATGACTAGCGGGAGAGTAAACACCGGGGAGCTGTTTTTT. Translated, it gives CASSMTSGRVNTGELFF.

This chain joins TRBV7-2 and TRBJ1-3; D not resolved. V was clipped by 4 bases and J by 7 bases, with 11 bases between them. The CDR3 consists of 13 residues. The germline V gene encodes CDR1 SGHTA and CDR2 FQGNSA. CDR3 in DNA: TGTGCCAGCAGCTCCGGTGTCGGGAACACCATATATTTT. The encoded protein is CASSSGVGNTIYF.

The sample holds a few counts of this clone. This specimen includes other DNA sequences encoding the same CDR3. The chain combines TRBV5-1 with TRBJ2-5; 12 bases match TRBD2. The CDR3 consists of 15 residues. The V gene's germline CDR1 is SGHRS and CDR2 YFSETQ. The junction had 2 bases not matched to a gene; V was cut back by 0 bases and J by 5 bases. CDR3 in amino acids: CASSLASGGAETQYF. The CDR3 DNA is TGCGCCAGCAGCTTGGCTAGCGGGGGGGCGGAGACCCAGTACTTC.

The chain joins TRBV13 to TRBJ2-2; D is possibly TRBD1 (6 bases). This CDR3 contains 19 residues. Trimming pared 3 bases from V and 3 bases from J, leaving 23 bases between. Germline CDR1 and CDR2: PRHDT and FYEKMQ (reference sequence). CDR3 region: CASSFRPRTGNGDTGELFF. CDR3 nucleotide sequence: TGTGCCAGCAGCTTCAGGCCCCGAACAGGGAATGGGGACACCGGGGAGCTGTTTTTT.

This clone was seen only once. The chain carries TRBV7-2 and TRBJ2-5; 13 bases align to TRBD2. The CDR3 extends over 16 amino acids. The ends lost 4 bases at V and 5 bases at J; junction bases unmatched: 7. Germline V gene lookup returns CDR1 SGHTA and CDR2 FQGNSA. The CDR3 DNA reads TGTGCCAGCAGCTCCTGGACTAGCGGGGGCTCGGAGACCCAGTACTTC. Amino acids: CASSSWTSGGSETQYF.

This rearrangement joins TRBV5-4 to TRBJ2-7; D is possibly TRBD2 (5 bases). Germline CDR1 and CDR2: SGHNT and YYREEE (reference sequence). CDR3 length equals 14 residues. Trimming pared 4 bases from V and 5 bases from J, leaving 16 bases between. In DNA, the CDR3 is TGTGCCAGCAGCCTCGGACTGGCTCGGGACGAGCAGTACTTC. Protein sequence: CASSLGLARDEQYF.

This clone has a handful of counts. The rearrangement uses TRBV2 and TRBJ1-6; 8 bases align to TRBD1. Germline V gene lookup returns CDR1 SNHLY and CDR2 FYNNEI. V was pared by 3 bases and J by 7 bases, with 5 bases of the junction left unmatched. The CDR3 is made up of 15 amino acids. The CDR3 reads CASSEDRAGNSPLHF. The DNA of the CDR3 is TGTGCCAGCAGTGAGGACAGGGCCGGCAATTCACCCCTCCACTTT.

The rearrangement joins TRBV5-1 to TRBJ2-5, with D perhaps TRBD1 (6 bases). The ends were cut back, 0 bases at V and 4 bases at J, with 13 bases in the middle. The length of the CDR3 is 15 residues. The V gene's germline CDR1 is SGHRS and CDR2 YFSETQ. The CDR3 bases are TGCGCCAGCAGCTTGGTAGGGGGAGAGGGAGAGACCCAGTACTTC. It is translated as CASSLVGGEGETQYF.

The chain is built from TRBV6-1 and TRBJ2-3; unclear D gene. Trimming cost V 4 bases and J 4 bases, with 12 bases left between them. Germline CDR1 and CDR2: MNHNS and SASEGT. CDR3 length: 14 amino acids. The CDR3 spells CASSGGRTADTQYF. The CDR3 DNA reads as TGTGCCAGCAGTGGAGGTCGGACGGCAGATACGCAGTATTTT.

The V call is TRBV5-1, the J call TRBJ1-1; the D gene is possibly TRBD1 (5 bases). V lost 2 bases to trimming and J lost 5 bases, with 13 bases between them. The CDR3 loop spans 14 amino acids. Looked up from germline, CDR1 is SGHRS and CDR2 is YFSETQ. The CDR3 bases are TGCGCCAGCAGCTTTTCGGGGGATGGAACTGAAGCTTTCTTT. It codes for CASSFSGDGTEAFF.

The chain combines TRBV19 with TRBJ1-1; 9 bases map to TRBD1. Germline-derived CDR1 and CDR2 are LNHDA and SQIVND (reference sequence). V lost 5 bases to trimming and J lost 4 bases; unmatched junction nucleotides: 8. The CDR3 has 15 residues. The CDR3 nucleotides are TGTGCCAGTAGTCCGCCACAGGGGGCGAGCACTGAAGCTTTCTTT. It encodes CASSPPQGASTEAFF.

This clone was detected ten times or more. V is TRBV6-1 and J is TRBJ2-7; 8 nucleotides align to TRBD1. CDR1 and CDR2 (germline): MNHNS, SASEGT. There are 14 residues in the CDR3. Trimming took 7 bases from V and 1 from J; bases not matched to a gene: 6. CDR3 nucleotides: TGTGCCAGCACAGGACAGGGAAGATCCTACGAGCAGTACTTC. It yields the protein CASTGQGRSYEQYF.

The CDR3 protein is CASSPDPHVGNVLTF. The CDR3 bases are TGCGCCAGCAGCCCGGACCCTCACGTAGGCAACGTCCTGACTTTC. The chain combines TRBV5-1 with TRBJ2-6, with D unclear. This CDR3 contains 15 residues. The ends were cut back, 4 bases at V and 9 bases at J, with 17 bases in the middle. The germline V gene encodes CDR1 SGHRS and CDR2 YFSETQ.

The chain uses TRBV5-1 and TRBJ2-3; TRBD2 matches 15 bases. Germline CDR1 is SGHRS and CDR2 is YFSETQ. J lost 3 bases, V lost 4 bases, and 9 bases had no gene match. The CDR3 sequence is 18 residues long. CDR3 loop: CASSPGLAGGWVTDTQYF. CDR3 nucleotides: TGCGCCAGCAGCCCCGGACTAGCGGGGGGGTGGGTTACAGATACGCAGTATTTT.

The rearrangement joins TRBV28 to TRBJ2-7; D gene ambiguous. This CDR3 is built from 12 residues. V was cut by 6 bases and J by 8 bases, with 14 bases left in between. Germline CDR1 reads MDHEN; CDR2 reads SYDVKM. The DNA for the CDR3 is TGTGCCAGCAGCTACAACAACATCCAGCAGTACTTC. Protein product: CASSYNNIQQYF.

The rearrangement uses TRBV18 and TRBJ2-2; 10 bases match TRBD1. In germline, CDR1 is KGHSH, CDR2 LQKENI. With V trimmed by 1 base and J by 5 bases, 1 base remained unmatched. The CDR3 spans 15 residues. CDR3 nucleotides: TGTGCCAGCTCACCACAGGACAGGGGGACCGGGGAGCTGTTTTTT. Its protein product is CASSPQDRGTGELFF.

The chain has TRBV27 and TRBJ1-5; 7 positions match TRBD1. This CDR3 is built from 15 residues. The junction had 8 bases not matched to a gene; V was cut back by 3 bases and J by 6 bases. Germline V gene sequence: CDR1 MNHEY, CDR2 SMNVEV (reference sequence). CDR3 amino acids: CASSFGGGAGQPQHF. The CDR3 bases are TGTGCCAGCAGTTTTGGAGGGGGCGCGGGTCAGCCCCAGCATTTT.

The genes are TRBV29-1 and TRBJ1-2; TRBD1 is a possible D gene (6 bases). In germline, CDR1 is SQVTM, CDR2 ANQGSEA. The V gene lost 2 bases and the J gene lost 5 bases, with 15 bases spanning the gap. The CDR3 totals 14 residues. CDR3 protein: CSVELPGARYGYTF. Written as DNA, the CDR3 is TGCAGCGTTGAATTGCCGGGGGCAAGGTATGGCTACACCTTC.

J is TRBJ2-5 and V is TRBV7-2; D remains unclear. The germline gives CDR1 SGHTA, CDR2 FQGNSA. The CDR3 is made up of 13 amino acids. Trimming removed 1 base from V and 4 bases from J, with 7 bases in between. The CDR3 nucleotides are TGTGCCAGCAGCTTAGGGAAGGGAGAGACCCAGTACTTC. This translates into CASSLGKGETQYF.

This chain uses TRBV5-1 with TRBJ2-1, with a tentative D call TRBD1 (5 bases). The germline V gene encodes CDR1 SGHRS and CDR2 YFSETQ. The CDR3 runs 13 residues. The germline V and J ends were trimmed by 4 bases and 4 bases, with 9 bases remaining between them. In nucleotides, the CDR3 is TGCGCCAGCAGCGACCAGGGATACAATGAGCAGTTCTTC. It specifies CASSDQGYNEQFF.

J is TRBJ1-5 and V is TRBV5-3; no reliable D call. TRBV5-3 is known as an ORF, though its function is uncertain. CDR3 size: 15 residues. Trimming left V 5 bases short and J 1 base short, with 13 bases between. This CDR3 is CARRSGFFSNQPQHF. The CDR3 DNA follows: TGTGCCAGAAGGTCGGGGTTTTTCAGCAATCAGCCCCAGCATTTT.